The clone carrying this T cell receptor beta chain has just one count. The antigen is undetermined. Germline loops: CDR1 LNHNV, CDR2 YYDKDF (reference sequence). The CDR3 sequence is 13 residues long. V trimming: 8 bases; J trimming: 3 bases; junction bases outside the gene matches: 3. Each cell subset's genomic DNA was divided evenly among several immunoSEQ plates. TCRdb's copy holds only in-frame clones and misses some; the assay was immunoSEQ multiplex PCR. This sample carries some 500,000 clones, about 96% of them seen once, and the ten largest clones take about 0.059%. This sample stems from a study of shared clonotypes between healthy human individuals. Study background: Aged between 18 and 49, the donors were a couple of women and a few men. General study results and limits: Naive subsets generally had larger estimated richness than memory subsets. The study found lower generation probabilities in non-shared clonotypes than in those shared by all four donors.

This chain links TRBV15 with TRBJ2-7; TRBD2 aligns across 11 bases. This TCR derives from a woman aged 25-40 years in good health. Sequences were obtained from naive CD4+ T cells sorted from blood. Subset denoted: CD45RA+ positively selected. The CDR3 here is CATGLAGSYEQYF. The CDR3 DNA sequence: TGTGCCACCGGACTAGCGGGCAGCTACGAGCAGTACTTC.